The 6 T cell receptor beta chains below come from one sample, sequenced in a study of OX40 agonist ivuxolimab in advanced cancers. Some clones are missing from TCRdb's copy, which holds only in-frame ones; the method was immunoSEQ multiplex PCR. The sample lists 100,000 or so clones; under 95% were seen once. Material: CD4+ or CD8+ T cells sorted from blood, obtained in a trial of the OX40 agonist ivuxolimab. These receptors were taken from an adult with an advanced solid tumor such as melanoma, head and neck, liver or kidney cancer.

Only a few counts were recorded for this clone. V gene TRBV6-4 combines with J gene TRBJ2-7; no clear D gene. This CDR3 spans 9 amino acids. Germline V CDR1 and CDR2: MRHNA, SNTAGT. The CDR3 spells CVGRDEQYF. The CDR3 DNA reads TGTGTGGGTCGGGACGAGCAGTACTTC.

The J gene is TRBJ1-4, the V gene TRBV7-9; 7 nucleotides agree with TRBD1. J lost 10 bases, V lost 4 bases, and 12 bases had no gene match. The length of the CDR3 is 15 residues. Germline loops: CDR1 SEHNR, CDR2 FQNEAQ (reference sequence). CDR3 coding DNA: TGTGCCAGCAGCTCCGGGGACAGAGGGGATGGAAAACTGTTTTTT. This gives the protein CASSSGDRGDGKLFF. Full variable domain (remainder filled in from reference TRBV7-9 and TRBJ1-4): DTGVSQNPRHKITKRGQNVTFRCDPISEHNRLYWYRQTLGQGPEFLTYFQNEAQLEKSRLLSDRFSAERPKGSFSTLEIQRTEQGDSAMYLCASSSGDRGDGKLFFGSGTQLSVL.

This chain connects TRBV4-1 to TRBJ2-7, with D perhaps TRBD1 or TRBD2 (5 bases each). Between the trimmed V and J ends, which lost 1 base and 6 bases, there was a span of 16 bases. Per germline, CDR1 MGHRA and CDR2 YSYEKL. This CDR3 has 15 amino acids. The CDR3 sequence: CASSQGSFGTGEQYF. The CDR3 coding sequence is TGCGCCAGCAGCCAAGGGTCCTTTGGGACCGGCGAGCAGTACTTC.

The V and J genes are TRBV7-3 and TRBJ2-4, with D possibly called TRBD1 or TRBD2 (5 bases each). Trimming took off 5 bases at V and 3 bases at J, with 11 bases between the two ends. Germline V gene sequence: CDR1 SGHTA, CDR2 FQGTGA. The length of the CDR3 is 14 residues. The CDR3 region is CASSPGQGKNIQYF. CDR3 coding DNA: TGTGCCAGCAGCCCGGGGCAGGGCAAAAACATTCAGTACTTC.

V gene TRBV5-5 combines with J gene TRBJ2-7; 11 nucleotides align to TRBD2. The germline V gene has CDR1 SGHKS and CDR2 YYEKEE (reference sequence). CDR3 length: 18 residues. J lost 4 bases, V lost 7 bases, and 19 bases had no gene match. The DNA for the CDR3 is TGTGCCAGCTGGAAAGGAGCCACTAGACTAGCGGGACCGTACGAGCAGTACTTC. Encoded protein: CASWKGATRLAGPYEQYF.

CDR3 nucleotides: TGTGCCAGCAGCCCCCATACCCGTTCCAGGGGGGCTTTTGAAAAACTGTTTTTT. Translated, it gives CASSPHTRSRGAFEKLFF. This chain uses TRBV4-2 with TRBJ1-4; 7 nucleotides match TRBD1. After removal of 4 bases from V and 7 bases from J, the junction contained 18 bases not matched to a gene. The germline V gene has CDR1 LGHNA and CDR2 YNFKEQ. The CDR3 loop spans 18 amino acids.